These T cell receptor beta chains were read from a single sample in a study of blood T cell repertoires in COVID-19. Generated by immunoSEQ multiplex PCR, the TCRdb table keeps only in-frame clones and is missing some. The profile shows 280,000 or so clones, 70% to 90% of them singletons. The sample consisted of peripheral blood. Every receptor here comes from a woman younger than 45 who had recovered from COVID-19. CDR3s include the opening cysteine and the closing phenylalanine or tryptophan. D genes are given only for firm matches. Clone size, where shown, is once, few, many, or a class for clones that have expanded.

j_call | d_call | v_call | clone_size | cdr3_aa | cdr3_nt
TRBJ1-5 | TRBD1 | TRBV24-1 | NA | CATSGDRAPQPQHF | TGTGCCACCAGTGGGGACAGGGCTCCTCAGCCCCAGCATTTT
TRBJ2-4 | NA | TRBV5-6 | NA | CASSLGRGGAKNIQYF | TGTGCCAGCAGCTTGGGGCGAGGGGGTGCCAAAAACATTCAGTACTTC
TRBJ2-7 | TRBD1 | TRBV6-5 | NA | CASSKSGTGAREQYF | TGTGCCAGCAGTAAGTCCGGGACAGGGGCGCGCGAGCAGTACTTC
TRBJ2-7 | TRBD2 | TRBV27 | NA | CASRLAGPPEEQYF | TGTGCCAGCAGATTAGCGGGGCCCCCTGAGGAGCAGTACTTC
TRBJ1-4 | NA | TRBV25-1 | once | CASSEWQGLNEKLFF | TGTGCCAGCAGTGAATGGCAGGGGTTGAATGAAAAACTGTTTTTT
TRBJ2-5 | NA | TRBV19 | once | CASSIRASRVMETQYF | TGTGCCAGTAGTATACGCGCCAGCAGGGTGATGGAGACCCAGTACTTC
TRBJ2-1 | TRBD2 | TRBV5-1 | NA | CASSLATSTSGGFF | TGCGCCAGCAGCCTCGCGACCTCGACTAGCGGGGGATTCTTC
TRBJ2-5 | NA | TRBV4-1 | once | CASSQRARQAAETQYF | TGCGCCAGCAGCCAGAGGGCCCGACAGGCGGCAGAGACCCAGTACTTC
TRBJ2-1 | TRBD1 | TRBV7-9 | NA | CASSLGQGQVNEQFF | TGTGCCAGCAGCCTCGGACAGGGCCAGGTCAATGAGCAGTTCTTC
TRBJ1-6 | NA | TRBV15 | NA | CATSPTGVDSPLHF | TGTGCCACCAGCCCGACAGGTGTGGATTCACCCCTCCACTTT
TRBJ2-7 | NA | TRBV6-2/TRBV6-3 | NA | CASSYPTVSGEQYF | TGTGCCAGCAGTTATCCGACAGTCTCGGGCGAGCAGTACTTC
TRBJ1-1 | TRBD1 | TRBV7-2 | NA | CASSVAQGTEAFF | TGTGCCAGCAGCGTGGCACAGGGGACTGAAGCTTTCTTT
TRBJ2-7 | NA | TRBV27 | NA | CASSLDWVSYEQYF | TGTGCCAGCAGTTTAGACTGGGTCTCCTACGAGCAGTACTTC
TRBJ1-3 | NA | TRBV7-2 | NA | CASSARPLGAGNTIYF | TGTGCCAGCAGCGCGCGCCCCCTAGGGGCCGGAAACACCATATATTTT
TRBJ1-1 | NA | TRBV7-9 | NA | CASSLAQGEAFF | TGTGCCAGCAGCTTAGCGCAGGGGGAAGCTTTCTTT
TRBJ2-1 | TRBD2 | TRBV18 | NA | CASSLGLAEEQFF | TGTGCCAGCTCACTGGGACTAGCGGAGGAGCAGTTCTTC
TRBJ2-3 | NA | TRBV7-2 | NA | CASSSGSGADTQYF | TGTGCCAGCAGCTCGGGCTCGGGGGCAGATACGCAGTATTTT
TRBJ1-1 | NA | TRBV7-9 | NA | CASSSPQAGTEAFF | TGTGCCAGCAGCTCCCCCCAGGCGGGCACTGAAGCTTTCTTT
TRBJ2-2 | NA | TRBV9 | NA | CASSVAPGTNTGELFF | TGTGCCAGCAGCGTAGCCCCCGGGACGAACACCGGGGAGCTGTTTTTT
TRBJ1-2 | NA | TRBV9 | NA | CASSVPGAGPSGYTF | TGTGCCAGCAGCGTCCCCGGGGCGGGGCCCAGCGGCTACACCTTC
TRBJ2-1 | NA | TRBV7-9 | NA | CASSSRVAYNEQFF | TGTGCCAGCAGCTCACGAGTAGCGTACAATGAGCAGTTCTTC
TRBJ2-3 | NA | TRBV25-1 | NA | CASSESGARYF | TGTGCCAGCAGTGAGTCAGGGGCAAGGTATTTT
TRBJ2-7 | NA | TRBV7-3 | NA | CASSPRGLYEQYF | TGTGCCAGCAGCCCCCGTGGGCTGTACGAGCAGTACTTC
TRBJ1-6 | TRBD1 | TRBV27 | many | CASSFGTDTPLHF | TGTGCCAGCAGTTTTGGGACAGACACACCCCTCCACTTT
TRBJ1-3 | NA | TRBV3-1/TRBV3-2 | NA | CASSRKGGSGNTIYF | TGTGCCAGCAGCCGAAAAGGGGGATCTGGAAACACCATATATTTT
TRBJ1-3 | NA | TRBV18 | NA | CASSPYRDSGNTIYF | TGTGCCAGCTCACCGTACAGGGACTCTGGAAACACCATATATTTT
TRBJ1-3 | NA | TRBV5-4 | NA | CASSATGSGNTIYF | TGTGCCAGCAGCGCTACAGGGTCTGGAAACACCATATATTTT